These T cell receptor beta chains were read from a single sample in a study of T cell responses to AZD1222 COVID-19 vaccine. Assay used: immunoSEQ multiplex PCR; TCRdb lists only in-frame clones, some missing. This sample has about 110,000 clones, with approximately 86% found just once. This material consisted of peripheral blood, taken on day 0 of AZD1222 vaccination. The receptor set was obtained from an adult in good health. Both conserved end residues are part of each CDR3. D genes are given only for firm matches. Expanded clones get a size class; other rows say once, few or many, or leave the size out.

14,NA,TRBV6-1,NA,TRBJ2-7,CASSDWWGTYEQYF,TGTGCCAGCAGTGATTGGTGGGGAACCTACGAGCAGTACTTC
14,NA,TRBV11-2,NA,TRBJ1-1,CASSSVQGKGEAFF,TGTGCCAGCAGCTCAGTTCAGGGTAAAGGTGAAGCTTTCTTT
14,TRBD1,TRBV5-1,NA,TRBJ1-4,CASSYGQVNEKLFF,TGCGCCAGCAGCTACGGACAGGTTAATGAAAAACTGTTTTTT
15,NA,TRBV28,NA,TRBJ1-1,CASSYAGTQNTEAFF,TGTGCCAGCAGTTACGCCGGGACACAGAACACTGAAGCTTTCTTT
14,TRBD1,TRBV4-1,NA,TRBJ1-4,CASRKQGAKEKLFF,TGCGCCAGCAGAAAACAGGGGGCGAAGGAAAAACTGTTTTTT
12,NA,TRBV7-9,once,TRBJ1-1,CASSLVSAEAFF,TGTGCCAGCAGCTTAGTAAGCGCTGAAGCTTTCTTT
10,NA,TRBV20-1,NA,TRBJ2-7,CSAGSYEQYF,TGCAGTGCAGGGTCGTACGAGCAGTACTTC
13,NA,TRBV7-2,NA,TRBJ2-5,CASRRGGSETQYF,TGTGCCAGCAGGAGAGGGGGATCAGAGACCCAGTACTTC
17,NA,TRBV7-9,NA,TRBJ2-7,CASSLDRAGQYSYEQYF,TGTGCCAGCAGCTTAGACCGCGCGGGACAGTATTCCTACGAGCAGTACTTC
14,NA,TRBV7-2,NA,TRBJ1-1,CASSLGGWNTEAFF,TGTGCCAGCAGCTTAGGAGGGTGGAACACTGAAGCTTTCTTT
13,NA,TRBV7-2,once,TRBJ1-2,CASSLFGQYGYTF,TGTGCCAGCAGCTTATTTGGCCAATATGGCTACACCTTC
12,NA,TRBV7-9,NA,TRBJ1-4,CASSETSEKLFF,TGTGCCAGCAGCGAAACGAGTGAAAAACTGTTTTTT
12,NA,TRBV19,NA,TRBJ1-6,CASSDLRSPLHF,TGTGCCAGTAGTGACCTGCGTTCACCCCTCCACTTT
14,NA,TRBV3-1/TRBV3-2,NA,TRBJ1-2,CASSQGGPPYGYTF,TGTGCCAGCAGCCAAGGGGGCCCACCCTATGGCTACACCTTC
11,NA,TRBV30,NA,TRBJ2-7,CAWSGDREQYF,TGTGCCTGGAGTGGGGATCGGGAGCAGTACTTC